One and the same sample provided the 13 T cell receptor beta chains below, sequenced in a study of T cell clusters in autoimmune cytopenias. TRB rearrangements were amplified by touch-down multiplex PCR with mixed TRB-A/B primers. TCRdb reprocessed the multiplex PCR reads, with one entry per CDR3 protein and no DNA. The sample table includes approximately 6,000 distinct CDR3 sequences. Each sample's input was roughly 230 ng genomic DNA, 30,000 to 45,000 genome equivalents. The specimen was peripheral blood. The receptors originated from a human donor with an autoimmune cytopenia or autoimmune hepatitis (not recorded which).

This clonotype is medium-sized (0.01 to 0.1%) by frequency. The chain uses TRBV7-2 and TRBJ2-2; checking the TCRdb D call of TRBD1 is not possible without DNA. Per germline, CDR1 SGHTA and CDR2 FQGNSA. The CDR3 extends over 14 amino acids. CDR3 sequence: CASRRQGVGGELFF.

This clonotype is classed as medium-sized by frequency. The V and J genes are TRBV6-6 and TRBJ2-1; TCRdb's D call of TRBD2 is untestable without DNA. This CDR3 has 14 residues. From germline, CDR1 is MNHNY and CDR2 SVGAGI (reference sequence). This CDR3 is CASRLAGSYNEQFF.

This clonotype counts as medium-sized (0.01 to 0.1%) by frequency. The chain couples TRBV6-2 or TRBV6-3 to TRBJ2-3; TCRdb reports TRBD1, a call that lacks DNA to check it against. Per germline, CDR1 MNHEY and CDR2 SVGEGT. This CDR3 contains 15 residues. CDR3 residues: CATMRGTVLRDTQYF.

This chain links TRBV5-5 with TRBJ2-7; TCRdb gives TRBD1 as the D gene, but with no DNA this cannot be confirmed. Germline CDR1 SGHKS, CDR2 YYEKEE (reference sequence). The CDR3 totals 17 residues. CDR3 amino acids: CASSQEKEMGGYYEQYF.

This CDR3 is CATYPASGASYNEQFF. The chain employs TRBV6-1 and TRBJ2-1; the TCRdb call, TRBD2, lacks DNA for checking. Per the germline V gene, CDR1 is MNHNS and CDR2 is SASEGT. The CDR3 is 16 amino acids.

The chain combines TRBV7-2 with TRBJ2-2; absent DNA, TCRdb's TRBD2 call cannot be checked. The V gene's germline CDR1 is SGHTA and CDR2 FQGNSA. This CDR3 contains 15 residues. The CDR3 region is CASSSSGLNTGELFF.

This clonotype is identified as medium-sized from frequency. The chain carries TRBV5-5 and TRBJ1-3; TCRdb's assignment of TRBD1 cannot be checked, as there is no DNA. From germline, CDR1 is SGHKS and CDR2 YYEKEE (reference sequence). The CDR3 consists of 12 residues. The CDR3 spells CASDRDGNTIYF.

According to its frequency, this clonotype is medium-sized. This CDR3 reads CASSPRLYEQYF. The rearrangement links TRBV18 to TRBJ2-7. Germline loops: CDR1 KGHSH, CDR2 LQKENI. This CDR3 is built from 12 residues.

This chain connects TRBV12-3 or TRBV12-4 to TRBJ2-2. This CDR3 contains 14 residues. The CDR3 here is CASSLHRNTGELFF.

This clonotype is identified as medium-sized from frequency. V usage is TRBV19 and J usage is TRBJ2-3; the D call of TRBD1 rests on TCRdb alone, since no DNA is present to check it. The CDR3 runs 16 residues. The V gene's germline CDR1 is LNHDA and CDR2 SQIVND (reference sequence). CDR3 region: CASLPGKAGGPDTQYF.

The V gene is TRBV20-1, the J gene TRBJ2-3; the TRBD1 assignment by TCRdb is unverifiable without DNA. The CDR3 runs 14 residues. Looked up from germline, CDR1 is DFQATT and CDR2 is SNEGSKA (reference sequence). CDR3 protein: CSAQDRGRTDTQYF.

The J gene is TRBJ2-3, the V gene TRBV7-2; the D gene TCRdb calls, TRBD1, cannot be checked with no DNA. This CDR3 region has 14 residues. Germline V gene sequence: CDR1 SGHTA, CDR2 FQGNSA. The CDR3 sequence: CASSLLGDADTQYF.

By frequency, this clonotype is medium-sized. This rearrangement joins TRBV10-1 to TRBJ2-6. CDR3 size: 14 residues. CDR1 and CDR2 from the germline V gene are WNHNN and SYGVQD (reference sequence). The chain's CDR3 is CAIFIGSGANVLTF.